A selection of T cell receptor beta chains follows, all from one sample in a study of regulatory T cells in long-lasting Graves disease. MiXCR was run by TCRdb on the multiplex PCR reads, yielding one entry per CDR3 protein. The table records approximately 400,000 distinct CDR3 sequences, around 15% of them present only once. The source was peripheral blood mononuclear cells (PBMCs), collected at new diagnosis, from a patient treated with antithyroid drugs. These receptors came from a female donor with Graves disease. The CDR3 runs from the conserved cysteine through the conserved F or W. The D gene is left open where the match is weak. Not all rows give a size; the values are once, few, many and, for expanded clones, a class.

>TRBV27|TRBJ2-7|NA|NA
CASSLNRDTYEQYF
>TRBV24-1|TRBJ2-7|NA|many
CATSEGYEQYF
>TRBV29-1|TRBJ2-1|NA|few
CSVEDLGQYYNEQFF
>TRBV27|TRBJ2-1|NA|few
CASSFPGRRHNEQFF
>TRBV19|TRBJ1-4|NA|few
CASSGGTPLNEKLFF
>TRBV6-2/TRBV6-3|TRBJ1-5|NA|NA
CASSEGGGPYSNQPQHF
>TRBV12-3/TRBV12-4|TRBJ2-5|NA|many
CASSPGPQGETQYF
>TRBV12-3/TRBV12-4|TRBJ1-1|NA|NA
CASSLRPMNTEAFF
>TRBV29-1|TRBJ1-2|NA|many
CSVNQGDYGYTF
>TRBV6-1|TRBJ2-1|TRBD2|many
CASSGLAGLTEQFF
>TRBV3-1|TRBJ1-5|TRBD1|NA
CASIPRDSARGLQPQHF
>TRBV2|TRBJ1-1|NA|many
CASSGITRGF
>TRBV30|TRBJ1-2|TRBD1|many
CAWTPDRAYYGYTF
>TRBV19|TRBJ2-5|TRBD2|many
CASSPYLAGGETQYF
>TRBV3-1|TRBJ2-3|NA|many
CASSQDLSTDTQYF
>TRBV28|TRBJ2-1|NA|many
CASSSPVHEQFF